This T cell receptor beta chain was recorded in a study of OX40 agonist ivuxolimab in advanced cancers. This table comes from immunoSEQ multiplex PCR, and its TCRdb copy is limited to in-frame clones, with some not included. The sample carries about 60,000 clones, approximately 91% recorded once. This CDR3 is built from 15 residues. Trimming took 4 bases from V and 8 from J, leaving 21 bases between them. The germline gives CDR1 SGHRS, CDR2 YFSETQ. The sample was CD4+ or CD8+ T cells sorted from blood, taken in a trial of the OX40 agonist ivuxolimab. This sequence originates from an adult with an advanced solid tumor such as melanoma, head and neck, liver or kidney cancer. This sequence joins TRBV5-1 and TRBJ1-2; D perhaps matches TRBD1 (6 bases). CDR3 residues: CASSLADSARGGYTF. CDR3 sequence (DNA): TGCGCCAGCAGCCTGGCGGACAGCGCGAGAGGAGGCTACACCTTC.